The clone carrying this T cell receptor beta chain was seen just once. The entry originates in a study of blood T cell repertoires in COVID-19. Overall study: Samples of COVID-19 (acute and convalescent) were obtained from the United States, Italy and Spain. Sources were T cells, B-cell-depleted T cells, or PBMCs; the material itself was cDNA or gDNA.

Germline CDR1 SGHDT, CDR2 YYEEEE. This CDR3 is 16 amino acids long. J gave up 4 bases and V 0 bases, and 8 bases lay outside the gene matches. As processed by the authors: Estimation of nucleated cell counts relied on the amplification of reference gene primers. Sequencing used immunoSEQ multiplex PCR; TCRdb keeps in-frame clones, though not all of them. The V and J calls and clone size are taken from that table; D and trimming were inferred from the DNA. In the table there are some 31,000 clones, over 75% of which are singletons. This sequence joins TRBV5-6 and TRBJ1-2; 8 positions match TRBD1. This TCR was recovered from a woman aged 55-70 years with active COVID-19. The specimen was peripheral blood. The CDR3 reads CASSLAGQGALYGYTF. Written as DNA, the CDR3 is TGTGCCAGCAGCTTGGCCGGACAGGGCGCCCTCTATGGCTACACCTTC.